A selection of T cell receptor beta chains follows, all from one sample in a study of T cells after yellow fever vaccination. MiXCR, applied by TCRdb to the 5' RACE reads, yields one record per CDR3 protein. The repertoire includes more than 350,000 distinct CDR3 sequences, around a tenth of them detected once, and around 18% sits in the top ten. Sequencing used PBMCs, obtained on the day of the first yellow fever vaccination. Every receptor here comes from a man between 18 and 29 years old who received the YFV17D yellow fever vaccine. Each CDR3 is given with its conserved first and last residue. A D gene is named only where the DNA matches it firmly. Some rows mark clone size as missing; the rest say once, few, many or name a class of expanded clone.

TRBJ1-1	-	few	12	TRBV6-2/TRBV6-3	TGTGCCAGCGGTGTTGGAGGGACTGAAGCTTTCTTT	CASGVGGTEAFF
TRBJ2-3	-	-	15	TRBV6-5	TGTGCCAGCAGTTATCCGGGGGCGCGCACAGATACGCAGTATTTT	CASSYPGARTDTQYF
TRBJ2-1	TRBD2	few	18	TRBV11-1	TGTGCCAGCAGCTCAGTCAGGACGACTAGCGGCTCCTACAATGAGCAGTTCTTC	CASSSVRTTSGSYNEQFF
TRBJ2-1	TRBD1	few	13	TRBV7-8	TGTGCCAGCAGCGTTACAGGGGACAATGAGCAGTTCTTC	CASSVTGDNEQFF
TRBJ2-2	-	-	18	TRBV3-1	TGTGCCAGCAGCCACGCCAGGGGACTTGGTTCGCACACCGGGGAGCTGTTTTTT	CASSHARGLGSHTGELFF
TRBJ2-5	-	-	14	TRBV7-8	TGTGCCAGCAGCCTAATCAGGGGGGAGGAGACCCAGTACTTC	CASSLIRGEETQYF
TRBJ1-1	-	-	13	TRBV29-1	TGCAGCGTTGCTGGAGGGCTGAACACTGAAGCTTTCTTT	CSVAGGLNTEAFF
TRBJ1-3	-	few	16	TRBV4-1	TGCGCCAGCAGCCAAGGTCGGGGGGTTTCTGGAAACACCATATATTTT	CASSQGRGVSGNTIYF
TRBJ2-1	-	few	13	TRBV12-3/TRBV12-4	TGTGCCACCACGAAGGGGTTTGAGAATGAGCAGTTCTTC	CATTKGFENEQFF
TRBJ1-5	-	-	11	TRBV6-1	TGTGCCAGCAGTGAATTTCAGCCCCAGCATTTT	CASSEFQPQHF
TRBJ1-6	-	many	11	TRBV2	TGTGCCAGCAGTGGTAATTCACCCCTCCACTTT	CASSGNSPLHF
TRBJ1-4	-	few	15	TRBV21-1	TGTGCCAGCAGCAGGTGGACAGGGAAAAATGAAAAACTGTTTTTT	CASSRWTGKNEKLFF
TRBJ2-7	TRBD1	-	14	TRBV9	TGTGCCAGCAGCGTCTCACAGGGGCCCCACGAGCAGTACTTC	CASSVSQGPHEQYF
TRBJ1-3	-	-	15	TRBV3-1	TGTGCCAGCAGCCAACTGGACCGCTCTGGAAACACCATATATTTT	CASSQLDRSGNTIYF
TRBJ2-4	-	few	14	TRBV5-1	TGCGCCAGCAGCTTGGCTTCAAATGAGGACATTCAGTACTTC	CASSLASNEDIQYF
TRBJ2-1	-	-	15	TRBV5-1	TGCGCCAGCGGACCCAGGGGGGATACGTACAATGAGCAGTTCTTC	CASGPRGDTYNEQFF
TRBJ2-1	TRBD2	few	16	TRBV5-4	TGTGCCAGCAGTGGGGGGCGCGGGGGGACCTACAATGAGCAGTTCTTC	CASSGGRGGTYNEQFF
TRBJ2-3	-	-	16	TRBV25-1	TGTGCCAGCAGTGCCCGGTTAGGGGTTTTGACAGATACGCAGTATTTT	CASSARLGVLTDTQYF
TRBJ1-1	-	few	14	TRBV30	TGTGCCTGGAGTCCCGGGGTCTCGAACACTGAAGCTTTCTTT	CAWSPGVSNTEAFF
TRBJ1-4	-	few	13	TRBV20-1	TGCAGTGCTCTCCTTTTGGGCGATGAAAAACTGTTTTTT	CSALLLGDEKLFF
TRBJ2-7	-	-	12	TRBV29-1	TGCAGCGTTGAGTTACTTTCCTACGAGCAGTACTTC	CSVELLSYEQYF
TRBJ1-2	-	few	13	TRBV20-1	TGCAGTTCTCCCGGGGCGGGTTATCTCCGCTACACCTTC	CSSPGAGYLRYTF
TRBJ2-7	TRBD1	few	15	TRBV5-1	TGCGCCAGCAGCTTGGTAGGGACAGGGACTGCCGAGCAGTACTTC	CASSLVGTGTAEQYF
TRBJ2-3	-	-	16	TRBV20-1	TGCAGTGCTAGGGGGGTCTTGGCGGGAAGCACAGATACGCAGTATTTT	CSARGVLAGSTDTQYF
TRBJ2-7	-	-	16	TRBV12-3/TRBV12-4	TGTGCCAGCAGTTTAAATCGACAGCCGGGCTCCTACGAGCAGTACTTC	CASSLNRQPGSYEQYF
TRBJ1-1	-	-	12	TRBV7-9	TGTGCCAGCAGCCTAGACTCGCTTGAAGCTTTCTTT	CASSLDSLEAFF
TRBJ2-1	TRBD2	-	18	TRBV11-1	TGTGCCAGCAGCCCGGGACTAGCGGGGGGGAGCTCCTACAATGAGCAGTTCTTC	CASSPGLAGGSSYNEQFF
TRBJ1-6	-	-	15	TRBV5-1	TGCGCCAGCAGCCAACTCACGGGGGCGAATTCACCCCTCCACTTT	CASSQLTGANSPLHF
TRBJ1-6	-	-	17	TRBV20-1	TGCAGTGCTAGAGATAGTGGGGGGGGTTACTATAATTCACCCCTCCACTTT	CSARDSGGGYYNSPLHF
TRBJ2-3	TRBD2	few	16	TRBV4-3	TGCGCCAGCAGCCAAGCGGGACTAGCGGGCACAGATACGCAGTATTTT	CASSQAGLAGTDTQYF
TRBJ2-3	TRBD2	-	16	TRBV6-2/TRBV6-3	TGTGCCAGCAGTTCCCTAGCGGGGGGGACCCTTTATACGCAGTATTTT	CASSSLAGGTLYTQYF
TRBJ2-2	-	many	15	TRBV5-1	TGCGCCAGCAGCTTTGAAGAGGCGAACACCGGGGAGCTGTTTTTT	CASSFEEANTGELFF
TRBJ2-1	-	few	14	TRBV5-6	TGTGCCAGCAGCTCATACAGGGAAAGGAATGAGCAGTTCTTC	CASSSYRERNEQFF
TRBJ2-1	-	few	14	TRBV19	TGTGCCAGTAGTACCCGGGCCGGAGAGGTTGAGCAGTTCTTC	CASSTRAGEVEQFF
TRBJ2-3	-	many	14	TRBV12-3/TRBV12-4	TGTGCCAGCAGTTTGTCAGGGACGGGCCTGGCGCAGTATTTT	CASSLSGTGLAQYF
TRBJ1-3	-	many	16	TRBV5-1	TGCGCCAGCAGCCCGGGACGGGGGTACTCTGGAAACACCATATATTTT	CASSPGRGYSGNTIYF
TRBJ1-6	-	few	14	TRBV15	TGTGCCACCAGCAGAGATTCCAGAAATTCACCCCTCCACTTT	CATSRDSRNSPLHF
TRBJ2-5	-	-	13	TRBV29-1	TGCAGCGTCTGGTTGGGTGAGCAAGAGACCCAGTACTTC	CSVWLGEQETQYF
TRBJ2-1	TRBD1	many	15	TRBV6-5	TGTGCCAGCAGTTACTCGACAGGGGTGGGCAATGAGCAGTTCTTC	CASSYSTGVGNEQFF
TRBJ1-2	TRBD1	many	15	TRBV12-3/TRBV12-4	TGTGCCAGCAAGGACAGGGGAATTTCTAACTATGGCTACACCTTC	CASKDRGISNYGYTF
TRBJ2-1	-	-	15	TRBV5-6	TGTGCCAGCAGCAGGGACGCGAGCTCCTACAATGAGCAGTTCTTC	CASSRDASSYNEQFF
TRBJ2-3	TRBD2	-	16	TRBV5-1	TGCGCCAGCAGCCCACTCGCGGGGGGGAACACAGATACGCAGTATTTT	CASSPLAGGNTDTQYF
TRBJ2-6	TRBD1	-	17	TRBV14	TGTGCCAGCAGCCCGACAGGGGGCTCCTCTGGGGCCAACGTCCTGACTTTC	CASSPTGGSSGANVLTF
TRBJ2-2	-	-	15	TRBV7-9	TGTGCCAGCAGCTTAAGTATGATCCGGGTCGGGGAGCTGTTTTTT	CASSLSMIRVGELFF